Listed below are T cell receptor beta chains from one sample, sequenced in a study of blood T cell repertoires in COVID-19. The assay was immunoSEQ multiplex PCR, and TCRdb's table has in-frame clones only and misses some. The table lists fewer than 75,000 clones, over 75% of them singletons. The sequenced sample consisted of peripheral blood. The source is a man in his fifties or sixties with active or convalescent COVID-19. The CDR3 runs from the conserved cysteine through the conserved F or W. Each record gives: clone size, V gene, CDR3 protein. Clone size is given for some rows only: seen once, a few or many times, or a class if the clone is expanded.

-,TRBV25-1,CASSESGGATEAFF
-,TRBV16,CASSQLRGTGNQPQHF
-,TRBV7-2,CASSPGTGGTEAFF
-,TRBV27,CASSFRSGYGYTF
-,TRBV5-1,CASSRVGGNQPQHF
-,TRBV28,CASHLTTGGYTF
-,TRBV10-3,CAISDPPSGSYEQYF
-,TRBV7-3,CASSLLSVAAGGPQETQYF
-,TRBV3-1/TRBV3-2,CASSLAGTPYNEQFF
-,TRBV5-1,CASSLIASSYEQYF
-,TRBV19,CASSWDRGEKLFF
-,TRBV24-1,CATSDLGGDSIAGGYTF
-,TRBV19,CASKGRGAVYGYTF
-,TRBV10-1,CASSEVAAGSTDTQYF
few,TRBV28,CASSSGTGGSVRTGELFF
-,TRBV28,CASSSGRRGRNQPQHF
once,TRBV19,CATQDRRKADTQYF
-,TRBV6-5,CASSYSWTSGTYEQYF
-,TRBV18,CASSLGGKEGYGYTF
-,TRBV2,CASTRGQNEQFF
-,TRBV5-1,CASSLFGGSETQYF
once,TRBV7-8,CASSPRLALRMETQYF
-,TRBV24-1,CASRGQSGTDTQYF
-,TRBV10-3,CAISLGQAGQPQHF
-,TRBV14,CASSPGGGFQETQYF
-,TRBV27,CASSGIAGVATSTDTQYF
few,TRBV6-5,CASRTVMNTEAFF
once,TRBV6-5,CASSTRDNSANVLTF
few,TRBV7-9,CASSPQFNTGELFF
-,TRBV3-1/TRBV3-2,CASSPRTDGRGGYTF
-,TRBV6-2/TRBV6-3,CASSLTRNQPQHF
-,TRBV27,CASSLKGGTDTQYF
-,TRBV4-2,CASSQGQGPNYGYTF
-,TRBV5-6,CASSLGQGAKGYGYTF
-,TRBV6-5,CASMGGKANEKLFF
-,TRBV2,CASSEADYTDTQYF
few,TRBV11-2,CASSLGGLAANTGELFF
-,TRBV4-3,CASSKQGAGELFF
-,TRBV5-5,CASSQGQQTYGYTF
-,TRBV5-4,CASSPGVAGLTDTQYF
-,TRBV5-1,CASSLVSGGGYTDTQYF
-,TRBV11-2,CASSLDGGRGADTQYF
-,TRBV28,CASLQVGNQPQHF
-,TRBV7-8,CASSLVWQPRGNSPLHF
once,TRBV6-5,CASRLQGTANVLTF
-,TRBV5-1,CASSFRENTEAFF
-,TRBV6-1,CASSEFTVSGANVLTF
-,TRBV11-1,CASSPGTGTDTQYF
-,TRBV4-1,CATRRGQAYGGNEKLFF
-,TRBV7-7,CASSPRLPSSYNEQFF
-,TRBV28,CASSLSGTGSYGYTF
-,TRBV7-6,CASTPGGNTEAFF